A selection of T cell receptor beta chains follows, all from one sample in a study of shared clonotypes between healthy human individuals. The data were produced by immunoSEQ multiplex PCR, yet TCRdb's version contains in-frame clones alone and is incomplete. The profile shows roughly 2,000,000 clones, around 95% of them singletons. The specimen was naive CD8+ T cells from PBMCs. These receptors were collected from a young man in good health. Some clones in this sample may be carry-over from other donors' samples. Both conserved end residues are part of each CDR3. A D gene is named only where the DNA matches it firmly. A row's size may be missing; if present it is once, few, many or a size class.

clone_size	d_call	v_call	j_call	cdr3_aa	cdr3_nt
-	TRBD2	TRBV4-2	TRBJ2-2	CASSQVTSGTNTGELFF	TGTGCCAGCAGCCAAGTAACTAGCGGGACAAACACCGGGGAGCTGTTTTTT
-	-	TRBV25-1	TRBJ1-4	CARSGNEEEEKLFF	TGTGCCAGGAGTGGTAATGAGGAGGAGGAAAAACTGTTTTTT
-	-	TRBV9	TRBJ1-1	CASSVTGNTEAFF	TGTGCCAGCAGCGTTACAGGAAACACTGAAGCTTTCTTT
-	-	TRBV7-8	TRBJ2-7	CASSLLDHYEQYF	TGTGCCAGCAGCTTACTGGACCACTACGAGCAGTACTTC
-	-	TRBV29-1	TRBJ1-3	CSVEDPHWDKVGNTIYF	TGCAGCGTTGAAGACCCCCACTGGGACAAAGTTGGAAACACCATATATTTT
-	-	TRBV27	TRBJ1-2	CASSLYNTDYGYTF	TGTGCCAGCAGTTTATACAACACCGACTATGGCTACACCTTC
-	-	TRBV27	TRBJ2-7	CASSFRGWGEQYF	TGTGCCAGCAGTTTTAGGGGGTGGGGGGAGCAGTACTTC
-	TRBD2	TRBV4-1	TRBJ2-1	CASSHPTSGTYNEQFF	TGCGCCAGCAGCCACCCGACTAGCGGGACTTACAATGAGCAGTTCTTC
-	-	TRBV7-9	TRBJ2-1	CASSLDPRRYNEQFF	TGTGCCAGCAGCTTAGACCCTAGGCGCTACAATGAGCAGTTCTTC
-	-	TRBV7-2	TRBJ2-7	CASSSFDYYEQYF	TGTGCCAGCAGCTCGTTCGACTACTACGAGCAGTACTTC
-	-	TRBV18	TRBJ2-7	CASSPGAGQIYEQYF	TGTGCCAGCTCACCAGGTGCAGGGCAGATCTACGAGCAGTACTTC
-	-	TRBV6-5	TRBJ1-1	CASSYAESTEAFF	TGTGCCAGCAGTTACGCTGAGAGCACTGAAGCTTTCTTT
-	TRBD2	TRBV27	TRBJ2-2	CASSLASGRSGELFF	TGTGCCAGCAGTTTAGCCAGCGGGAGGAGCGGGGAGCTGTTTTTT
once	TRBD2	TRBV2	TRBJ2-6	CASRTSGRSGANVLTF	TGTGCCAGTCGGACTAGCGGGAGATCCGGGGCCAACGTCCTGACTTTC
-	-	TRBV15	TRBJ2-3	CATSRDVGSYTDTQYF	TGTGCCACCAGCAGAGATGTAGGCAGTTACACAGATACGCAGTATTTT
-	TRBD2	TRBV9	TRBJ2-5	CASSVSFGSGAEETQYF	TGTGCCAGCAGCGTATCGTTTGGTAGCGGGGCAGAGGAGACCCAGTACTTC
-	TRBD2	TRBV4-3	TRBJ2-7	CASSQGTSGRASEQYF	TGCGCCAGCAGCCAAGGGACTAGCGGGAGGGCATCCGAGCAGTACTTC
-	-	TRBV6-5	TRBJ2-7	CASSYSSGDSYEQYF	TGTGCCAGCAGTTACTCGAGCGGCGATTCCTACGAGCAGTACTTC
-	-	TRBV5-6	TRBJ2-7	CASSLASWGSAYEQYF	TGTGCCAGCAGCTTGGCATCTTGGGGGAGTGCTTACGAGCAGTACTTC
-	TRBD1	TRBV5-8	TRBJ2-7	CASSFAPDEGAIHEQYF	TGTGCCAGCAGCTTTGCCCCGGACGAGGGGGCGATCCACGAGCAGTACTTC
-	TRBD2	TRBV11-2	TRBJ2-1	CASSSGLAGFNEQFF	TGTGCCAGCAGCTCGGGACTAGCGGGGTTCAATGAGCAGTTCTTC
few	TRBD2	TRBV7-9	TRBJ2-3	CASSFPLTSGNPDTQYF	TGTGCCAGCAGCTTCCCTTTGACTAGCGGGAACCCAGATACGCAGTATTTT
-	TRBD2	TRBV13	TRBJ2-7	CASSLRLAGYEQYF	TGTGCCAGCAGCCTAAGACTAGCGGGATACGAGCAGTACTTC
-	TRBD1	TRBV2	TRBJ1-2	CASSPLQGGYGYTF	TGTGCCAGCAGTCCCTTGCAGGGGGGCTATGGCTACACCTTC
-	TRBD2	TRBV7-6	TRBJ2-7	CASSPSGSSYEQYF	TGTGCCAGCAGCCCTAGCGGGAGTTCTTACGAGCAGTACTTC
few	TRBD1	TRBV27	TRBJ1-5	CASSLGGQQPQHF	TGTGCCAGCAGTCTAGGGGGACAGCAGCCCCAGCATTTT
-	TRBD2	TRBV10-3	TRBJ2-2	CAISEIAGANTGELFF	TGTGCCATCAGTGAGATAGCGGGAGCGAACACCGGGGAGCTGTTTTTT
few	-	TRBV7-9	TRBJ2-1	CASSLLDEQFF	TGTGCCAGCAGCTTATTGGATGAGCAGTTCTTC
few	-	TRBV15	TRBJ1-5	CATSTKGLDQPQHF	TGTGCCACCAGCACCAAAGGTTTAGATCAGCCCCAGCATTTT
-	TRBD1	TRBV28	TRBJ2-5	CASSSRTGVGETQYF	TGTGCCAGCAGTTCCCGGACAGGAGTCGGGGAGACCCAGTACTTC
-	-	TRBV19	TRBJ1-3	CASSITNGLPSSGNTIYF	TGTGCCAGTAGTATTACCAACGGACTGCCGAGCTCTGGAAACACCATATATTTT
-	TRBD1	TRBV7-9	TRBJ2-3	CASSFGQGAPDTQYF	TGTGCCAGCAGCTTCGGACAGGGGGCCCCAGATACGCAGTATTTT
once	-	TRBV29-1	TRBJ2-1	CSVELRGRDNEQFF	TGCAGCGTTGAACTCAGGGGGAGGGACAATGAGCAGTTCTTC
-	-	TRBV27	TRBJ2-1	CASSFLRRMYNEQFF	TGTGCCAGCAGTTTTCTCCGGCGGATGTACAATGAGCAGTTCTTC
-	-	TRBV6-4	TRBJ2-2	CASRDGRQNTGELFF	TGTGCCAGCCGAGACGGGAGACAGAACACCGGGGAGCTGTTTTTT
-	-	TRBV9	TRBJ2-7	CASSPNSYEQYF	TGTGCCAGCAGCCCCAACAGCTACGAGCAGTACTTC
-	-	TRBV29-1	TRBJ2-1	CSVRQGLSYNEQFF	TGCAGCGTCCGGCAGGGGCTCTCCTACAATGAGCAGTTCTTC
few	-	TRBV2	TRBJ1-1	CASSETFANTEAFF	TGTGCCAGCAGTGAAACATTTGCGAACACTGAAGCTTTCTTT
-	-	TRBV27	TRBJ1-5	CASSLHGVQGPDAQHF	TGTGCCAGCAGTTTACATGGGGTGCAGGGCCCCGATGCCCAGCATTTT
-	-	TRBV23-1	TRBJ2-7	CASSQSRRAGLYEQYF	TGCGCCAGCAGTCAATCGAGGCGGGCGGGCCTCTACGAGCAGTACTTC
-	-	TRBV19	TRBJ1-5	CASSMFEGPLPQHF	TGTGCCAGTAGTATGTTTGAGGGGCCCCTGCCCCAGCATTTT
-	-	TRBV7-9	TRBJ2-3	CASSLEYVGADTQYF	TGTGCCAGCAGCTTAGAGTATGTAGGGGCAGATACGCAGTATTTT
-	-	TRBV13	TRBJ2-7	CASRLGTSYEQYF	TGTGCCAGCAGACTAGGGACCTCCTACGAGCAGTACTTC
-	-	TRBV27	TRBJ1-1	CASSLSMVPLEAFF	TGTGCCAGCAGTTTATCGATGGTCCCCCTGGAAGCTTTCTTT
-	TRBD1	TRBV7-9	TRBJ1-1	CASSLRTGGSSTEAFF	TGTGCCAGCAGCTTGCGGACAGGGGGAAGTAGTACTGAAGCTTTCTTT
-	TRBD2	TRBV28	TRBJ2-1	CASSLSDSGSRYEQFF	TGTGCCAGCAGTTTATCGGATAGCGGGAGTCGGTATGAGCAGTTCTTC
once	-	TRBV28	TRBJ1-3	CASSLPANTIYF	TGTGCCAGCAGTCTACCGGCGAACACCATATATTTT
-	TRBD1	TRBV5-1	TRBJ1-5	CASSFSAGGSNQPQHF	TGCGCCAGCAGCTTCTCGGCAGGGGGGAGCAATCAGCCCCAGCATTTT
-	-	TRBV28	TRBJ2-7	CASAGASASYEQYF	TGTGCCAGCGCCGGGGCTAGTGCCTCCTACGAGCAGTACTTC
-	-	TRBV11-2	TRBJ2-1	CASSFRRTGGGEQFF	TGTGCCAGCAGCTTCCGACGGACAGGCGGGGGTGAGCAGTTCTTC
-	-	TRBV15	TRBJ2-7	CATSRAGSGEQYF	TGTGCCACCAGCAGAGCAGGGTCGGGCGAGCAGTACTTC
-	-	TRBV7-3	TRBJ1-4	CASSSNPGVRRDEKLFF	TGTGCCAGCAGCTCCAACCCAGGGGTTAGAAGGGATGAAAAACTGTTTTTT
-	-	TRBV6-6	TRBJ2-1	CASSYLDRIYNEQFF	TGTGCCAGCAGTTACCTTGACAGGATTTACAATGAGCAGTTCTTC
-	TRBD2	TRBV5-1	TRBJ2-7	CASSLVSSGTLSYEQYF	TGCGCCAGCAGCTTGGTGTCTAGCGGGACTCTCTCCTACGAGCAGTACTTC
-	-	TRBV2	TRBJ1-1	CASSQRARVVNTEAFF	TGTGCCAGCAGTCAGCGCGCGCGGGTAGTGAACACTGAAGCTTTCTTT
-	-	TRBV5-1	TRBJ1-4	CASSSGVNEKLFF	TGCGCCAGCAGCTCGGGGGTTAATGAAAAACTGTTTTTT
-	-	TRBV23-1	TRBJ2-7	CASSARVTNFPYEQYF	TGCGCCAGCAGTGCCCGGGTTACGAATTTTCCCTACGAGCAGTACTTC